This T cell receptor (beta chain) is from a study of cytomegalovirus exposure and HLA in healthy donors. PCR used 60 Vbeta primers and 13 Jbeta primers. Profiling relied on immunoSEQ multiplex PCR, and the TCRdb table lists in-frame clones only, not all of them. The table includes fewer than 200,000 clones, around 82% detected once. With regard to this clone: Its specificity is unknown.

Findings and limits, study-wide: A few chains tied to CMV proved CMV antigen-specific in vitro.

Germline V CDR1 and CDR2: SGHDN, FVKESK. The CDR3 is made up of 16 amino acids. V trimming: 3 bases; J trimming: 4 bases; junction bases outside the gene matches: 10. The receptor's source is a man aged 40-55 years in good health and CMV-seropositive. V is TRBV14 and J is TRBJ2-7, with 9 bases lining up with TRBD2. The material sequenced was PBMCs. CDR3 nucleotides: TGTGCCAGCAGCCAGGGGTCCCCGACTAGCGGTTACGAGCAGTACTTC. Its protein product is CASSQGSPTSGYEQYF.